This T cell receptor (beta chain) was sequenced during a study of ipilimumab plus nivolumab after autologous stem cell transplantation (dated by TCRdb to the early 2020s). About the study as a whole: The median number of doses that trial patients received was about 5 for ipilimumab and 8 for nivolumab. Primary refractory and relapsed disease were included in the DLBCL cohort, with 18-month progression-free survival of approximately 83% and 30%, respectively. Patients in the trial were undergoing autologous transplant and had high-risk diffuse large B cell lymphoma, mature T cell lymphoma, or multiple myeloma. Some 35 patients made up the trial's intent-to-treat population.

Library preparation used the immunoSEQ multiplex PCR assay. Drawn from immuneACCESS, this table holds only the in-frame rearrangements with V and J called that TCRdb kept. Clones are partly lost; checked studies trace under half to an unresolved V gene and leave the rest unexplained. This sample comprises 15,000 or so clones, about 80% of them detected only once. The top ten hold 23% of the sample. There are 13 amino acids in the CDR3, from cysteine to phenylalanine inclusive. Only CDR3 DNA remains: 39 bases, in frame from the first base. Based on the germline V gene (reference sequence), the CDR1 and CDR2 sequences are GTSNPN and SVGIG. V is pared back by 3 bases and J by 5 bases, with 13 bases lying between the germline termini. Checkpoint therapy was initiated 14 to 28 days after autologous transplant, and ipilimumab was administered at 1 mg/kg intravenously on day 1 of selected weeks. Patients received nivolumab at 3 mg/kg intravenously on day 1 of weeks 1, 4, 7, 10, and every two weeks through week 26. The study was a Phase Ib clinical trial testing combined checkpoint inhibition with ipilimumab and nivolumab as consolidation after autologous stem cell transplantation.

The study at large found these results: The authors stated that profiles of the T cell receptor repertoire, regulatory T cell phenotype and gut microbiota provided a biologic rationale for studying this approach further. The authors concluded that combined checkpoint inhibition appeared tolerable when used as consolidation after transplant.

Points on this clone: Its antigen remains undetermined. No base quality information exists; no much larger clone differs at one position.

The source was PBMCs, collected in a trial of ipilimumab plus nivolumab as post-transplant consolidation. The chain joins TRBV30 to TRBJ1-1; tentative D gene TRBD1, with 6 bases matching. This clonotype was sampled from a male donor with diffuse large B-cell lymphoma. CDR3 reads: CAWRGWGRTEAFF. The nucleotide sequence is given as TGTGCCTGGAGGGGATGGGGGCGGACTGAAGCTTTCTTT.